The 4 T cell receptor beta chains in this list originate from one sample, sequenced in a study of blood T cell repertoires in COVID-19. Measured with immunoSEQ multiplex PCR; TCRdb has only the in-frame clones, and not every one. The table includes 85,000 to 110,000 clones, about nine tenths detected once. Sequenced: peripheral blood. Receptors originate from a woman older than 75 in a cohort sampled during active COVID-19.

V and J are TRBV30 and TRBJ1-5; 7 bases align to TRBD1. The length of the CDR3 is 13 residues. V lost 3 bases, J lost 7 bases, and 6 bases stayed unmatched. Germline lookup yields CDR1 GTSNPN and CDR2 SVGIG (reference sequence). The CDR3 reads CAWSQQGNQPQHF. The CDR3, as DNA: TGTGCCTGGAGCCAACAGGGGAACCAGCCCCAGCATTTT.

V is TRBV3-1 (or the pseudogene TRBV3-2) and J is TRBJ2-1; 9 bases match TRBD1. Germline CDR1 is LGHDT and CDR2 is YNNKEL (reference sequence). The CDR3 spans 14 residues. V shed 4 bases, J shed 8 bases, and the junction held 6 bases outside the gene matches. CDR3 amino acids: CASSRGQGTDEQFF. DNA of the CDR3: TGTGCCAGCAGCCGGGGACAGGGTACCGATGAGCAGTTCTTC.

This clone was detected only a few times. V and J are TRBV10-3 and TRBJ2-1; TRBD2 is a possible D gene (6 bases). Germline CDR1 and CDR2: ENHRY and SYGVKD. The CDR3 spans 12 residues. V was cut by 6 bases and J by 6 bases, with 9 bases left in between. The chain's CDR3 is CAISGGVNEQFF. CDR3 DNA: TGTGCCATCAGCGGAGGGGTCAATGAGCAGTTCTTC.

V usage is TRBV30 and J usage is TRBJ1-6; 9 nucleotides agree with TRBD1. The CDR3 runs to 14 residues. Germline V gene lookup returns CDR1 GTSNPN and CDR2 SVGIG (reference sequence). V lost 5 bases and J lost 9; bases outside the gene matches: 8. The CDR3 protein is CAWGTGTGFSPLHF. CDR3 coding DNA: TGTGCCTGGGGGACCGGGACAGGGTTTTCACCCCTCCACTTT.